A single T cell receptor beta chain is shown here with its context. Libraries were prepared by immunoSEQ multiplex PCR; TCRdb keeps only in-frame clonotypes and omits some of them. The sample has some 74,000 clones; roughly 87% are singletons. V was clipped by 0 bases and J by 0 bases; unmatched bases: 4. From germline, CDR1 is LNHDA and CDR2 SQIVND (reference sequence). The CDR3 covers 18 residues. The entry originates in a study of blood T cell repertoires in COVID-19. The chain recombines TRBV19 with TRBJ2-6, with 8 bases identical to TRBD2. The TCR was taken from a man aged 45 to 65 with active COVID-19. Input material: peripheral blood. CDR3 region: CASSIDASGSSGANVLTF. The CDR3, as DNA: TGTGCCAGTAGTATAGACGCTAGCGGGTCCTCTGGGGCCAACGTCCTGACTTTC.